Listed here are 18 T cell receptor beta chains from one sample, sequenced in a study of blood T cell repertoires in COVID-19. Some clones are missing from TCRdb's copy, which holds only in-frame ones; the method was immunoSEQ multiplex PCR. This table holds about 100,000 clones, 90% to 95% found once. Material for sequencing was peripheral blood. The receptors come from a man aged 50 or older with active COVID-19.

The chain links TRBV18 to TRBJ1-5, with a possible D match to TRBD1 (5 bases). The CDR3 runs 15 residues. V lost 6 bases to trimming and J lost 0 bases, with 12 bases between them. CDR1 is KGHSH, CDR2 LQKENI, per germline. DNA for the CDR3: TGTGCCAGCTCTGACAGTTCCTATAGCAATCAGCCCCAGCATTTT. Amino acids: CASSDSSYSNQPQHF.

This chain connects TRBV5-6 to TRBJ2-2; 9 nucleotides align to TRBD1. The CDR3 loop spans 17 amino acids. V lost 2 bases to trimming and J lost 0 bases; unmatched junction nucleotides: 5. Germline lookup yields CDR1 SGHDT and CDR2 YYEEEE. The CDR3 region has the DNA TGTGCCAGCAGCTTTGGACAGGGGACCGCGAACACCGGGGAGCTGTTTTTT. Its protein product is CASSFGQGTANTGELFF. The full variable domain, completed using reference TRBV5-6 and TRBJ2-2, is DAGVTQSPTHLIKTRGQQVTLRCSPKSGHDTVSWYQQALGQGPQFIFQYYEEEERQRGNFPDRFSGHQFPNYSSELNVNALLLGDSALYLCASSFGQGTANTGELFFGEGSRLTVL.

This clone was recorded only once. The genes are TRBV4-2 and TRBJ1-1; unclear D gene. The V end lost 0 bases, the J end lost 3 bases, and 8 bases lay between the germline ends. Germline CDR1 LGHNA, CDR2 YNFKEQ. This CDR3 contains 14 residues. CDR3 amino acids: CASSQDRQDTEAFF. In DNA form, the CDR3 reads TGTGCCAGCAGCCAAGACAGGCAAGACACTGAAGCTTTCTTT.

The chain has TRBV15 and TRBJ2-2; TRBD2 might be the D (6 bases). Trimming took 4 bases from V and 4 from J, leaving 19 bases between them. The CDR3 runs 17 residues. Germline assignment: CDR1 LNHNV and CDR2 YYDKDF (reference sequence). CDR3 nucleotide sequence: TGTGCCACCAGCAAAGAGAAGTCCGCGGGACTCACCGGGGAGCTGTTTTTT. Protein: CATSKEKSAGLTGELFF.

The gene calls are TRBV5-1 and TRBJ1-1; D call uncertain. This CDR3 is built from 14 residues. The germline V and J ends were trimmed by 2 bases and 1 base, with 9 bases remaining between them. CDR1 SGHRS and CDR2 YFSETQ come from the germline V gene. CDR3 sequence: CASSLEIPNTEAFF. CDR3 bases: TGCGCCAGCAGCTTAGAGATCCCGAACACTGAAGCTTTCTTT.

CDR3 nucleotide sequence: TGTGCCAGCAGCCCGCCGGGAAGCGGGGGGCTTCCGAGCTCCTACAATGAGCAGTTCTTC. Protein: CASSPPGSGGLPSSYNEQFF. V and J are TRBV9 and TRBJ2-1; 9 bases fit TRBD2. This CDR3 has 20 residues. CDR1 and CDR2 from the germline V gene are SGDLS and YYNGEE. V lost 4 bases and J lost 0; bases outside the gene matches: 17.

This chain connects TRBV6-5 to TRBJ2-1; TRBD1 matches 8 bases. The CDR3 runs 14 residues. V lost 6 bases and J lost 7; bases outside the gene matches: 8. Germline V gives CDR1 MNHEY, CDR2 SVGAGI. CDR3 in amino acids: CASSQDRATNEQFF. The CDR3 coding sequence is TGTGCCAGCAGCCAGGACAGGGCCACAAATGAGCAGTTCTTC.

Here the CDR3 DNA reads TGTGCCAGCAGCTTAACTAGCGGGGGATACAATGAGCAGTTCTTC. Protein product: CASSLTSGGYNEQFF. The J gene is TRBJ2-1, the V gene TRBV7-3, with 9 positions matching TRBD2. V trimming: 0 bases; J trimming: 4 bases; junction bases outside the gene matches: 1. CDR1 and CDR2 from the germline V gene are SGHTA and FQGTGA. This CDR3 is built from 15 residues.

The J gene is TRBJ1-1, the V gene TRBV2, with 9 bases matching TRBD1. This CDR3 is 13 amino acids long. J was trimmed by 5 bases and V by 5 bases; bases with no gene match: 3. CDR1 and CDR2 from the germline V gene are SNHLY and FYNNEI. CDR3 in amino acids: CASSYRGRTEAFF. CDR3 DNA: TGTGCCAGCAGTTACAGGGGGCGGACTGAAGCTTTCTTT.

The CDR3 DNA follows: TGTGCCAGCAGCCTCAATAGGGGTTATGAGCAGTTCTTC. As protein: CASSLNRGYEQFF. The chain carries TRBV3-1 (or the pseudogene TRBV3-2) and TRBJ2-1, with a weak D call TRBD1 (5 bases). CDR1 LGHDT and CDR2 YNNKEL come from the germline V gene (reference sequence). Trimming removed 4 bases from V and 8 bases from J, with 12 bases in between. This CDR3 contains 13 residues.

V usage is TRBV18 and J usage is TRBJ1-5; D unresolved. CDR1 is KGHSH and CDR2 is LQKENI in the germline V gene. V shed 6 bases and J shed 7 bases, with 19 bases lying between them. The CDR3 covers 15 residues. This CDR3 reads CASSQGRDRAQPQHF. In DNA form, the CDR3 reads TGTGCCAGCTCCCAAGGACGGGATCGGGCCCAGCCCCAGCATTTT.

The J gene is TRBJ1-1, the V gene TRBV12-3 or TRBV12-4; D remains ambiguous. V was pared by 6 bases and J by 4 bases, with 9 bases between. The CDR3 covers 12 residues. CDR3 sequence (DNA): TGTGCCAGCAGCCCCTTGTTCACTGAAGCTTTCTTT. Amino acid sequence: CASSPLFTEAFF.

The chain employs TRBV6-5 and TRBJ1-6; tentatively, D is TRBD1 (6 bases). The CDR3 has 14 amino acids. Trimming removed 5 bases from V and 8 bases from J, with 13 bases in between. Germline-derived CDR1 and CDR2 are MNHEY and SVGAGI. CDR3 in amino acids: CASSPGQDYSPLHF. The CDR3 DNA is TGTGCCAGCAGTCCGGGACAAGATTATTCACCCCTCCACTTT.

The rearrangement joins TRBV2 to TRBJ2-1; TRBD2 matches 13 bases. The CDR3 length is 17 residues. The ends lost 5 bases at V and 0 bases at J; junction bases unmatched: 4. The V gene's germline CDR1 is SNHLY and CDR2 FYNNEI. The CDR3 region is CASSPRTSGSSYNEQFF. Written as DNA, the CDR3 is TGTGCCAGCAGTCCACGGACTAGCGGGAGCTCCTACAATGAGCAGTTCTTC.

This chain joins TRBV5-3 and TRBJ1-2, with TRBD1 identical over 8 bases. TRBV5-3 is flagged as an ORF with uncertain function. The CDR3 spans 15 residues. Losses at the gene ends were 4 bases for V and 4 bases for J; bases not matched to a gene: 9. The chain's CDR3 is CARSHLLGQVYGYTF. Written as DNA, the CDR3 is TGTGCCAGAAGCCACCTTTTGGGACAGGTCTATGGCTACACCTTC.

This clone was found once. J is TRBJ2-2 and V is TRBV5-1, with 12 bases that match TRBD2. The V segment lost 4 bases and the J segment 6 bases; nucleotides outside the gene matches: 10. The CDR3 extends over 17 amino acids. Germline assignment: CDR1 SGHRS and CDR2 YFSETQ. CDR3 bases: TGCGCCAGCAGCCAATTGACTAGCGGGAGCGGAGCCGGGGAGCTGTTTTTT. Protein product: CASSQLTSGSGAGELFF.

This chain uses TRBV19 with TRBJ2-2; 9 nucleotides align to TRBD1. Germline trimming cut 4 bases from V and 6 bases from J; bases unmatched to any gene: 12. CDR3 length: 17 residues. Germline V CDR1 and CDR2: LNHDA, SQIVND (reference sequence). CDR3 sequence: CASSTVAGTGRPGELFF. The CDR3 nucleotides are TGTGCCAGTAGTACCGTTGCCGGGACAGGGAGGCCCGGGGAGCTGTTTTTT.

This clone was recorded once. Written as DNA, the CDR3 is TGTGCCAGCAGAAAGGACAGGAGCCACTACGAGCAGTACTTC. This gives the protein CASRKDRSHYEQYF. This sequence joins TRBV6-6 and TRBJ2-7; 7 positions match TRBD1. The V and J ends lost 6 bases and 3 bases, in that order; junction bases with no gene match: 8. In germline, CDR1 is MNHNY, CDR2 SVGAGI (reference sequence). CDR3 length equals 14 residues.